This T cell receptor (beta chain) was recorded in a study of cytomegalovirus exposure and HLA in healthy donors (dated 2017 in TCRdb). About the investigation overall: The 650 to 800 repertoires of the first cohort and the roughly 110 validation repertoires were produced on the same platform, according to a later analysis. The aim of the study was to test whether cataloging public T cell receptors could identify signatures of past pathogen exposure. Along with the approximately 670-subject first cohort, a separate validation cohort of around 120 different subjects was used. High-throughput TCR immunosequencing, statistical association of individual TCRs with disease status, and machine learning were combined to predict cytomegalovirus infection status.

The study at large found these results: While some public TCRs were present in many individuals, most TCR sequences turned up only very rarely across donors. Of the cluster scores, roughly 95% were above 0 in a later analysis, which found that TCRs clustered in the first cohort also tended to co-occur in the 95 to 150 validation repertoires. In vitro tests confirmed that a few of the cytomegalovirus-associated TCR beta chains recognize cytomegalovirus antigens. In both the original and validation cohorts, the classifier was reported to diagnose cytomegalovirus status with high specificity and sensitivity. The study gave a list of 150 to 200 TCR beta chains associated with cytomegalovirus. A later analysis lacked HLA typing for the validation cohort, so it scored co-occurrence in that cohort across all 130 or so repertoires. It was suggested by the authors that the approach could potentially be generalized to other disease states and immunological phenotypes.

In the germline V gene (reference sequence), CDR1 corresponds to MNHNY and CDR2 to SVGAGI. The CDR3 sequence holds 16 residues, the cysteine and phenylalanine included. Just CDR3 DNA is preserved here, 48 bases in frame from base 1. A distance of 19 bases separates the germline ends of V and J, which lose 3 bases and 4 bases respectively. Separate from the roughly 700-subject first cohort, the validation cohort of 90 to 150 subjects was the group to which the donors belonged. Turning to this clone: Its recognized antigen is unknown. It has no much larger one-base neighbor in the sample; base qualities were not kept.

Library prep was done by the immunoSEQ multiplex PCR assay. As for the authors' bioinformatics: A statistical classification framework was built to diagnose cytomegalovirus status from the catalog of TCR beta chain sequences. In TCRdb, the immuneACCESS table is reduced to in-frame sequences with V and J assigned. These tables do not hold every clone; where another copy was compared, an unresolved V gene accounts for under half, and the others remain unexplained. That table gives V, J and clone size, and the DNA gave D and trimming. For this sample there are some 130,000 clones; about 83% appear just once. The top ten constitute about 1.5% of the sample.

In this chain, TRBV6-6 is recombined with TRBJ2-7; matching of 6 bases hints at TRBD2 as the D gene. Sequenced sample: PBMCs. The origin of this receptor is a woman aged 25 to 45 in good health and CMV-seronegative. The encoded CDR3 is CASSYRGGPTNYEQYF. The bases are TGTGCCAGCAGTTATAGAGGAGGGCCGACCAATTACGAGCAGTACTTC.